This T cell receptor beta chain stems from a study of glioma-infiltrating T cells. Findings and caveats of the study: Tissue and blood shared very few CDR3 sequences. Tissue-blood divergence was below expectation in non-neoplastic patients, above in gliomas.

Amplification of TCR alpha and beta CDR3 regions from RNA used iRepertoire nested multiplex PCR. Input was 100-400 ng of tissue mRNA or PBMC total RNA. TCRdb re-analysed the multiplex PCR reads in MiXCR, keeping a single row per CDR3 protein. The table shows over 100,000 distinct CDR3 sequences, with about 25% occurring only once. This clonotype was counted at least ten times. The antigen is undetermined. This CDR3 comprises 18 residues. Per germline, CDR1 MDHEN and CDR2 SYDVKM. V trimming: 6 bases; J trimming: 3 bases; junction bases outside the gene matches: 16. The sequence derives from a human donor with low-grade glioma or glioblastoma, undergoing nonglioma brain surgery, or in good health (not recorded which). The V call is TRBV28, the J call TRBJ1-4; 7 bases are a match to TRBD1. The sample consisted of glioma tissue, nonneoplastic brain tissue, or PBMCs (not recorded which). The CDR3: CASSLLQGKSGANEKLFF. DNA for the CDR3: TGTGCCAGCAGCCTTTTACAGGGGAAATCTGGGGCTAATGAAAAACTGTTTTTT.